Listed here are 17 T cell receptor beta chains from one sample, sequenced in a study of early T cells in non-severe SARS-CoV-2 infection. TCRdb passed the 5' RACE reads through MiXCR, listing each CDR3 protein once. The sample lists about 99,000 distinct CDR3 sequences; roughly 15% were seen once. Specimen: whole blood. The source is an adult who was a healthcare worker with PCR-confirmed SARS-CoV-2 infection or an uninfected control (not recorded which).

This clonotype was counted only a few times. The V call is TRBV6-5, the J call TRBJ1-3; D is ambiguous. Germline CDR1 and CDR2: MNHEY and SVGAGI. V lost 6 bases and J lost 4, with 16 bases in between. The CDR3 spans 15 residues. The CDR3 loop is CASRRVGVQGNTIYF. In nucleotides, the CDR3 is TGTGCCAGCAGAAGAGTAGGTGTTCAAGGAAACACCATATATTTT.

The J gene is TRBJ1-1, the V gene TRBV29-1; D remains ambiguous. Per the germline V gene, CDR1 is SQVTM and CDR2 is ANQGSEA. The CDR3 is 15 amino acids. V was cut by 4 bases and J by 4 bases, with 19 bases left in between. The CDR3 here is CSVGAGWGMGTEAFF. The CDR3 DNA reads as TGCAGCGTTGGGGCCGGTTGGGGAATGGGCACTGAAGCTTTCTTT.

This clonotype was seen a few times. The chain combines TRBV6-5 with TRBJ2-6; D could derive from TRBD1 or TRBD2 (5 bases each). The germline CDR1 and CDR2 sequences are MNHEY and SVGAGI. Between the trimmed V and J ends, which lost 5 bases and 0 bases, there was a span of 5 bases. The CDR3 consists of 14 residues. Written as DNA, the CDR3 is TGTGCCAGCAGTGGGGGCTCTGGGGCCAACGTCCTGACTTTC. As protein: CASSGGSGANVLTF.

The chain uses TRBV11-2 and TRBJ2-1; a possible D gene is TRBD2 (5 bases). V lost 6 bases, J lost 6 bases, and 18 bases lay in between. Per germline, CDR1 SGHAT and CDR2 FQNNGV. The CDR3 is 15 amino acids. Written as DNA, the CDR3 is TGTGCCAGCAGGGGTACTAGAAGAAGGCTCAATGAGCAGTTCTTC. Translating gives CASRGTRRRLNEQFF.

This clonotype was recorded a few times. J is TRBJ2-7 and V is TRBV5-1, with D perhaps matching TRBD1 or TRBD2 (5 bases each). Deletions cut 6 bases from V and 2 bases from J, with 12 bases between. Per the germline V gene, CDR1 is SGHRS and CDR2 is YFSETQ. CDR3 length: 13 amino acids. CDR3 in amino acids: CASTRDGAYEQYF. The CDR3 coding sequence is TGCGCCAGCACCCGGGACGGTGCCTACGAGCAGTACTTC.

For the CDR3, the DNA is TGTGCCAGCAGCTTGATAGCGGACCTTATCAATGAGCAGTTCTTC. This gives the protein CASSLIADLINEQFF. This chain uses TRBV5-6 with TRBJ2-1; maybe TRBD2 (6 bases). Trimming took off 1 base at V and 6 bases at J, with 14 bases between the two ends. In germline, CDR1 is SGHDT, CDR2 YYEEEE. The CDR3 contains 15 residues.

The V and J genes are TRBV29-1 and TRBJ2-7, with unresolved D. Deletions cut 0 bases from V and 7 bases from J, with 13 bases between. Germline V gene sequence: CDR1 SQVTM, CDR2 ANQGSEA. There are 13 residues in the CDR3. The CDR3 loop is CSVEDPMTREQYF. CDR3 coding DNA: TGCAGCGTTGAAGACCCCATGACCCGGGAGCAGTACTTC.

There are a few counts of this clonotype. This chain connects TRBV5-5 to TRBJ1-2; unclear D gene. The CDR3 loop spans 13 amino acids. Germline V CDR1 and CDR2: SGHKS, YYEKEE (reference sequence). V gave up 4 bases and J gave up 8 bases, with 15 bases separating them. The CDR3 sequence is CASSPHDTMGYTF. The CDR3 nucleotides are TGTGCCAGCAGCCCGCATGACACTATGGGCTACACCTTC.

The J gene is TRBJ1-1, the V gene TRBV30; tentatively, D is TRBD1 (5 bases). The CDR3 has 14 amino acids. Germline V gives CDR1 GTSNPN, CDR2 SVGIG (reference sequence). Trimming shortened V by 2 bases and J by 0 bases, and 10 bases separated the two germline ends. The CDR3 sequence: CAWSRQIMNTEAFF. CDR3 nucleotide sequence: TGTGCCTGGAGTCGACAGATTATGAACACTGAAGCTTTCTTT.

Ten or more counts support this clonotype. The chain links TRBV7-2 to TRBJ2-4, with D perhaps being TRBD1 or TRBD2 (5 bases each). Germline CDR1 is SGHTA and CDR2 is FQGNSA. V lost 1 base, J lost 0 bases, and 16 bases lay in between. The CDR3 is 18 residues long. CDR3 sequence (DNA): TGTGCCAGCAGCTTAGGATCTTCGGGGACCCTAGCCAAAAACATTCAGTACTTC. Translated: CASSLGSSGTLAKNIQYF.

This clonotype was seen more than once but under ten times. Here the CDR3 reads CVSLAGDAGEQYF. The CDR3 DNA follows: TGTGTCAGCTTAGCGGGAGATGCTGGCGAGCAGTACTTC. This rearrangement joins TRBV19 to TRBJ2-7; 9 bases map to TRBD2. In germline, CDR1 is LNHDA, CDR2 SQIVND (reference sequence). The CDR3 spans 13 residues.

This chain joins TRBV19 and TRBJ2-3; D ambiguous. Germline CDR1 reads LNHDA; CDR2 reads SQIVND (reference sequence). This CDR3 comprises 14 residues. Between the trimmed V and J ends, which lost 7 bases and 2 bases, there was a span of 13 bases. CDR3 residues: CASISDDFTDTQYF. For the CDR3, the DNA is TGTGCCAGTATAAGTGACGACTTCACAGATACGCAGTATTTT. Drawing the rest from reference TRBV19 and TRBJ2-3, the complete variable domain is DGGITQSPKYLFRKEGQNVTLSCEQNLNHDAMYWYRQDPGQGLRLIYYSQIVNDFQKGDIAEGYSVSREKKESFPLTVTSAQKNPTAFYLCASISDDFTDTQYFGPGTRLTVL.

Ten or more counts support this clonotype. This chain links TRBV6-2 or TRBV6-3 with TRBJ2-2; D possibly corresponds to TRBD2 (6 bases). V lost 6 bases to trimming and J lost 0 bases, with 11 bases between them. Per the germline V gene, CDR1 is MNHEY and CDR2 is SVGEGT. This CDR3 comprises 15 residues. As DNA, the CDR3 is TGTGCCAGCAGGGCGGGACTGTCGAACACCGGGGAGCTGTTTTTT. The encoded protein is CASRAGLSNTGELFF.

A few counts support this clonotype. The V and J genes are TRBV12-3 or TRBV12-4 and TRBJ1-2; the D gene is possibly TRBD1 (5 bases). There are 13 residues in the CDR3. V was pared by 6 bases and J by 1 base, with 9 bases between. Here the CDR3 reads CASSRQNNYGYTF. The CDR3 bases are TGTGCCAGCAGCCGACAGAATAACTATGGCTACACCTTC.

This clonotype was observed a few times. The J gene is TRBJ2-7, the V gene TRBV12-3 or TRBV12-4, with D unresolved. The V gene lost 7 bases and the J gene lost 3 bases, with 16 bases spanning the gap. The CDR3 is 14 residues long. The DNA for the CDR3 is TGTGCCAGCACCTCCGGCCAGAGCCTCTACGAGCAGTACTTC. Translating it yields CASTSGQSLYEQYF.

The chain carries TRBV28 and TRBJ2-7; D is unresolved. CDR3 size: 11 residues. Trimming pared 6 bases from V and 5 bases from J, leaving 8 bases between. Germline lookup yields CDR1 MDHEN and CDR2 SYDVKM. The CDR3, as DNA: TGTGCCAGCAGCCCCAAGAACGAGCAGTACTTC. Translated: CASSPKNEQYF.

The chain uses TRBV7-9 and TRBJ1-1, with TRBD1 as a possible D gene (5 bases). The V and J ends lost 1 base and 4 bases respectively, with 7 bases between them. This CDR3 contains 13 residues. CDR1 and CDR2 (germline): SEHNR, FQNEAQ (reference sequence). This chain's CDR3 is CASSLDGGTEAFF. For the CDR3, the DNA is TGTGCCAGCAGCTTAGACGGGGGCACTGAAGCTTTCTTT.